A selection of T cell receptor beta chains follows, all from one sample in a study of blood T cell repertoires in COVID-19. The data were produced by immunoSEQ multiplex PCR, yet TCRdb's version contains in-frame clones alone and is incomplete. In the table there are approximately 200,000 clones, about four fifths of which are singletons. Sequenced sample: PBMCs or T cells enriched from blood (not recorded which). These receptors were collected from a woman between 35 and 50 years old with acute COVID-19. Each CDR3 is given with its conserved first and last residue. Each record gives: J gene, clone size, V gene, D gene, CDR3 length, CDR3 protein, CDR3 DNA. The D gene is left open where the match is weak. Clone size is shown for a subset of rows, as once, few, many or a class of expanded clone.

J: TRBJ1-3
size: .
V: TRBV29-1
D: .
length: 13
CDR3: CSVEAASGNTIYF
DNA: TGCAGCGTTGAGGCGGCTTCTGGAAACACCATATATTTT

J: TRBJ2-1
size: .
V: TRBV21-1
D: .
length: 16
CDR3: CATTGGGRGVRHEQFF
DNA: TGTGCCACCACCGGGGGGGGGAGAGGTGTTAGGCATGAGCAGTTCTTC

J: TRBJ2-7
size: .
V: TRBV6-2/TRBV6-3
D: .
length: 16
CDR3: CASSTRTWGRSYEQYF
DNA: TGTGCCAGCAGCACCCGAACGTGGGGGCGATCCTACGAGCAGTACTTC

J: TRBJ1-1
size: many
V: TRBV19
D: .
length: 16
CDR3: CASSSPYRVVNTEAFF
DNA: TGTGCCAGTAGTTCACCCTACAGGGTTGTGAACACTGAAGCTTTCTTT

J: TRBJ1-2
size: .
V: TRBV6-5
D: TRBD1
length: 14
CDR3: CASSSDRGQGGYTF
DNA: TGTGCCAGCAGTTCGGACAGGGGCCAAGGTGGCTACACCTTC

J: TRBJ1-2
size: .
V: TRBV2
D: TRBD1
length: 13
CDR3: CASNIDRAYGYTF
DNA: TGTGCCAGCAATATCGACAGGGCCTATGGCTACACCTTC

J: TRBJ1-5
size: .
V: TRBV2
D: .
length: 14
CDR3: CASALWSSDQPQHF
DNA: TGTGCCTCAGCTCTGTGGAGTTCAGATCAGCCCCAGCATTTT

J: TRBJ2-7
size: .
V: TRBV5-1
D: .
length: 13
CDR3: CASSFISSDEQYF
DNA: TGCGCCAGCAGCTTCATAAGCTCGGACGAGCAGTACTTC

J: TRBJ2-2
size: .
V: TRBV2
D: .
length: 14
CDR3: CASRRDTNTGELFF
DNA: TGTGCCAGCCGCAGGGACACAAACACCGGGGAGCTGTTTTTT

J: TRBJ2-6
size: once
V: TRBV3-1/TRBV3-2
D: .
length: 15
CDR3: CASSQDVSGANVLTF
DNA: TGTGCCAGCAGCCAAGACGTATCTGGGGCCAACGTCCTGACTTTC

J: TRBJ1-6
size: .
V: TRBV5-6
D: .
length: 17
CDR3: CASSLGRTRGINSPLHF
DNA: TGTGCCAGCAGCCTCGGACGGACCAGGGGCATTAATTCACCCCTCCACTTT

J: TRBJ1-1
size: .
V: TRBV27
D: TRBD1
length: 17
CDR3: CASSLQGARRMNTEAFF
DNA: TGTGCCAGCAGTCTTCAGGGGGCGCGAAGGATGAACACTGAAGCTTTCTTT

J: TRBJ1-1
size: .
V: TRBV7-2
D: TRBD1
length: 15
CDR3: CASSSPGQANTEAFF
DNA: TGTGCCAGCAGCTCACCGGGACAGGCGAACACTGAAGCTTTCTTT

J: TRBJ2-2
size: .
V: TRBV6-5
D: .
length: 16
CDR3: CASSYSAGINTGELFF
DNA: TGTGCCAGCAGTTACTCGGCCGGGATTAACACCGGGGAGCTGTTTTTT

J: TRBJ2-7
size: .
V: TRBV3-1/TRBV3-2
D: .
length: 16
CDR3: CASRLIHPGHYYEQYF
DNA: TGTGCCAGCAGACTGATACATCCGGGACACTACTACGAGCAGTACTTC

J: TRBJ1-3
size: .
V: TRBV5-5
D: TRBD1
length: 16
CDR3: CASSLATGGPGNTIYF
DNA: TGTGCCAGCAGCTTGGCGACAGGGGGCCCTGGAAACACCATATATTTT

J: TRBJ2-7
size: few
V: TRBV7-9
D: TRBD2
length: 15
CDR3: CASSSRAGATYEQYF
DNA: TGTGCCAGCAGCTCACGAGCGGGAGCCACCTACGAGCAGTACTTC

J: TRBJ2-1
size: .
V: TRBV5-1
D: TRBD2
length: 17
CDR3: CASSLAGLAGFYNEQFF
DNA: TGCGCCAGCAGCTTGGCGGGGCTAGCGGGTTTCTACAATGAGCAGTTCTTC

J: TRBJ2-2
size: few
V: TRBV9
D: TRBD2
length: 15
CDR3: CASSVEAGVAGELFF
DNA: TGTGCCAGCAGCGTAGAAGCGGGAGTCGCCGGGGAGCTGTTTTTT

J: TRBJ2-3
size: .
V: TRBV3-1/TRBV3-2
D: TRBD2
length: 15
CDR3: CASSKLAGETDTQYF
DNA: TGTGCCAGCAGCAAACTAGCGGGGGAAACAGATACGCAGTATTTT

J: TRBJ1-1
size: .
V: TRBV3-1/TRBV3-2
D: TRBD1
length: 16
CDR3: CASSNLLDRINTEAFF
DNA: TGTGCCAGCAGCAATCTCCTGGACAGGATAAACACTGAAGCTTTCTTT

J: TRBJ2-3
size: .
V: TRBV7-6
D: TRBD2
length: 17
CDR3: CASSPTSGGPSTDTQYF
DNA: TGTGCCAGCAGCCCGACTAGCGGGGGACCTAGCACAGATACGCAGTATTTT

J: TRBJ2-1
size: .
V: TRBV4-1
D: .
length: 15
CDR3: CASSQGVTDYNEQFF
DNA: TGCGCCAGCAGCCAAGGTGTGACTGACTACAATGAGCAGTTCTTC

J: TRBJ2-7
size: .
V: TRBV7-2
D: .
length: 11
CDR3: CASSFTYEQYF
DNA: TGTGCCAGCAGCTTTACCTACGAGCAGTACTTC

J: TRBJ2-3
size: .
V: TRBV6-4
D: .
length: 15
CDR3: CASSVQGQATDTQYF
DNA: TGTGCCAGCAGTGTCCAAGGACAAGCCACAGATACGCAGTATTTT

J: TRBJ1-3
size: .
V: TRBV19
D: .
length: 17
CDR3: CASSTPGHATSGNTIYF
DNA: TGTGCCAGTAGTACACCGGGACACGCCACCTCTGGAAACACCATATATTTT

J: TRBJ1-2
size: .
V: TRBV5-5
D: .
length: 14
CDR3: CASSFGGANYGYTF
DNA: TGTGCCAGCAGCTTCGGGGGGGCTAACTATGGCTACACCTTC

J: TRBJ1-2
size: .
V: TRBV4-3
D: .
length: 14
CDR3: CASSQGLEAYGYTF
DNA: TGCGCCAGCAGCCAAGGACTGGAGGCCTATGGCTACACCTTC

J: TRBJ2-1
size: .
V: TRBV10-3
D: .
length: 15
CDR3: CAISVAGDSNDEQFF
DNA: TGTGCCATCAGTGTCGCAGGGGATAGTAATGATGAGCAGTTCTTC

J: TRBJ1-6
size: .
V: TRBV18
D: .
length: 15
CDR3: CASSPVDRVNSPLHF
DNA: TGTGCCAGCTCACCAGTAGATCGGGTTAATTCACCCCTCCACTTT

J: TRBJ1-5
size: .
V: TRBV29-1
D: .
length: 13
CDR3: CSVSSGNDQPQHF
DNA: TGCAGCGTTTCTTCAGGGAACGATCAGCCCCAGCATTTT